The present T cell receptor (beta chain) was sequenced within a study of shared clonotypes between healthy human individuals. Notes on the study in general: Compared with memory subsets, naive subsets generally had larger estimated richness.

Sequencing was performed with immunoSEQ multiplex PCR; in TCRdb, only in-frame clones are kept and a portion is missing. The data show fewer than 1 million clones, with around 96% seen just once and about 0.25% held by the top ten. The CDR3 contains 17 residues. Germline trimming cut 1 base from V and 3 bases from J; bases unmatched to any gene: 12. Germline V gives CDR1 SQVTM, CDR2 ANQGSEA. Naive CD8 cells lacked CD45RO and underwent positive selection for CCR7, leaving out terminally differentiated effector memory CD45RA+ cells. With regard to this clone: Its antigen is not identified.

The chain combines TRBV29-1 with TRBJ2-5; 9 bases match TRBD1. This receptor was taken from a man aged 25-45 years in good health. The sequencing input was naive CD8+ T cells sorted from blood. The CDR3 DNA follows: TGCAGCGTTGAAGGGGTAAAGAACAGGGGGCCCGAAGAGACCCAGTACTTC. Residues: CSVEGVKNRGPEETQYF.